Described below is a single TCR beta chain sequence and its context. Drawing of blood for sampling happened at baseline, at cycle 4 day 1, and at cycle 7 day 1. The data derive from a study of OX40 agonist ivuxolimab in advanced cancers. Study overall: Patients were dosed with the agonistic anti-OX40 (CD134) antibody ivuxolimab. At 0.01 to 10 mg/kg, ivuxolimab was administered intravenously to patients every 2 weeks. In three patients, partial responses were observed, one with hepatocellular carcinoma and two with cutaneous melanoma.

Measured with immunoSEQ multiplex PCR; TCRdb has only the in-frame clones, and not every one. Seen here are about 96,000 clones, roughly 88% observed once, and the top ten hold around 1.5%. The germline V gene has CDR1 LNHDA and CDR2 SQIVND (reference sequence). The CDR3 is made up of 14 amino acids. The germline V and J ends were trimmed by 4 bases and 0 bases, with 9 bases remaining between them. This clonotype originated in an adult with an advanced solid tumor such as melanoma, head and neck, liver or kidney cancer. The sample in question was CD4+ or CD8+ T cells sorted from blood, obtained in a trial of the OX40 agonist ivuxolimab. The chain links TRBV19 to TRBJ1-2; tentative D call: TRBD1 (5 bases). The CDR3 DNA reads TGTGCCAGTAGTACGGGGCATTCTAACTATGGCTACACCTTC. Protein sequence: CASSTGHSNYGYTF.